The 13 T cell receptor beta chains below all came from one sample that was sequenced in a study of blood T cells in healthy people across ages. A second PCR of roughly 6 to 12 cycles used a sample-barcoded 5' primer and a J-beta primer mix. TCRdb ran MiXCR on the 5' RACE reads and lists one entry per CDR3 protein. Among 800,000 or so distinct CDR3 sequences listed, about 59% were seen once. Sequencing used blood. All receptors derive from a man aged 25 to 40 in good health.

The rearrangement uses TRBV2 and TRBJ2-2; 10 bases map to TRBD2. Germline CDR1 is SNHLY and CDR2 is FYNNEI. After removal of 4 bases from V and 1 base from J, the junction contained 0 bases not matched to a gene. CDR3 size: 15 residues. CDR3 sequence reads: CASSGTSGNTGELFF. The CDR3 DNA reads TGTGCCAGCAGTGGGACTAGCGGGAACACCGGGGAGCTGTTTTTT.

V usage is TRBV6-1 and J usage is TRBJ1-2; maybe TRBD1 (5 bases). Germline V CDR1 and CDR2: MNHNS, SASEGT. The germline V and J ends were trimmed by 6 bases and 7 bases, with 18 bases remaining between them. This CDR3 has 14 amino acids. This CDR3 reads CASRVGTAQRGYTF. CDR3 in DNA: TGTGCCAGCAGAGTGGGGACCGCCCAGCGTGGCTACACCTTC.

This chain connects TRBV27 to TRBJ1-6, with TRBD1 identical over 9 bases. Trimming at V came to 2 bases and at J to 9 bases, leaving 5 bases not matched to a gene. The CDR3 has 15 amino acids. Germline V gene lookup returns CDR1 MNHEY and CDR2 SMNVEV (reference sequence). CDR3 sequence reads: CASSLSRDRASPLHF. CDR3 bases: TGTGCCAGCAGTTTAAGCCGGGACAGGGCTTCACCCCTCCACTTT.

This chain connects TRBV12-3 or TRBV12-4 to TRBJ2-4, with D perhaps matching TRBD1 (5 bases). The tail of the sequence fits TRBJ2-5 better, so the J call may be wrong. This CDR3 comprises 14 residues. The CDR3 nucleotides are TGTGCCAGCAGGCCAGGACAAGCGTGGGAGACCCAGTACTTC. It translates to CASRPGQAWETQYF.

This clonotype was detected only a few times. The chain has TRBV20-1 and TRBJ2-7, with D maybe TRBD1 (7 bases). The ends were cut back, 5 bases at V and 4 bases at J, with 18 bases in the middle. The CDR3 loop spans 14 amino acids. The germline V gene encodes CDR1 DFQATT and CDR2 SNEGSKA (reference sequence). This chain's CDR3 is CSAPGPGGNYEQYF. The CDR3 bases are TGCAGTGCTCCAGGGCCAGGGGGGAATTACGAGCAGTACTTC.

This clonotype showed up many times. The gene calls are TRBV29-1 and TRBJ2-1; 12 positions match TRBD1. The germline V gene has CDR1 SQVTM and CDR2 ANQGSEA. The CDR3 covers 16 residues. V was pared by 1 base and J by 9 bases, with 10 bases of the junction left unmatched. CDR3 nucleotide sequence: TGCAGCGTTGAAGCCTGGGGCGGGACAGGGGGCTCTGAGCAGTTCTTC. Its protein is CSVEAWGGTGGSEQFF.

For the CDR3, the DNA is TGTGCCAGCAGCCAAGAAGAAGGAAGCGTGGATACGCAGTATTTT. Translated, it gives CASSQEEGSVDTQYF. The J gene is TRBJ2-3, the V gene TRBV3-1; no clear D gene. Germline CDR1 reads LGHDT; CDR2 reads YNNKEL (reference sequence). The V end was cut by 0 bases, the J end by 6 bases, with 13 bases between. The CDR3 is 15 amino acids.

This chain links TRBV6-6 with TRBJ1-5; D uncertain. V lost 2 bases and J 1 base, leaving 12 bases between the germline ends. Germline values: CDR1 MNHNY, CDR2 SVGAGI (reference sequence). The CDR3 loop spans 16 amino acids. The CDR3 DNA follows: TGTGCCAGCAGTTACAGGGTCTCGGGCAGCAATCAGCCCCAGCATTTT. Residues: CASSYRVSGSNQPQHF.

The chain joins TRBV6-5 to TRBJ2-1; the D gene could be TRBD1 or TRBD2 (5 bases each). This CDR3 comprises 15 residues. The V end was cut by 7 bases, the J end by 6 bases, with 19 bases between. Germline CDR1 and CDR2: MNHEY and SVGAGI. The CDR3 here is CASISGQGFSNEQFF. The CDR3, as DNA: TGTGCCAGCATTTCGGGGCAGGGTTTTAGCAATGAGCAGTTCTTC.

This chain connects TRBV30 to TRBJ1-2, with D perhaps TRBD1 (6 bases). The CDR3 loop spans 15 amino acids. V lost 6 bases, J lost 6 bases, and 23 bases lay in between. The germline V gene has CDR1 GTSNPN and CDR2 SVGIG (reference sequence). The CDR3 region is CACPGTPPGGNGYTF. The CDR3 DNA follows: TGTGCCTGCCCTGGGACTCCACCTGGGGGCAATGGCTACACCTTC.

This chain uses TRBV20-1 with TRBJ1-6, with D uncertain. V lost 6 bases and J lost 7, with 13 bases in between. Looked up from germline, CDR1 is DFQATT and CDR2 is SNEGSKA (reference sequence). The CDR3 consists of 13 residues. CDR3 loop: CSALSVGNSPLHF. DNA of the CDR3: TGCAGTGCCTTGAGTGTGGGGAATTCACCCCTCCACTTT.

The genes are TRBV5-6 and TRBJ1-2, with TRBD1 matching over 7 bases. Looked up from germline, CDR1 is SGHDT and CDR2 is YYEEEE. The CDR3 extends over 15 amino acids. V lost 0 bases to trimming and J lost 7 bases; unmatched junction nucleotides: 9. CDR3 coding DNA: TGTGCCAGCAGCTTGGATGACAGGGCAGCGTTTGGCTACACCTTC. Its protein is CASSLDDRAAFGYTF. The variable domain in full, with the rest retrieved from reference TRBV5-6 and TRBJ1-2, is DAGVTQSPTHLIKTRGQQVTLRCSPKSGHDTVSWYQQALGQGPQFIFQYYEEEERQRGNFPDRFSGHQFPNYSSELNVNALLLGDSALYLCASSLDDRAAFGYTFGSGTRLTVV.

V and J are TRBV4-1 and TRBJ2-3, with TRBD2 matching over 10 bases. Germline CDR1 reads MGHRA; CDR2 reads YSYEKL. CDR3 length: 16 residues. V was clipped by 3 bases and J by 0 bases; unmatched bases: 3. CDR3 protein: CASSHLSGGSTDTQYF. In DNA form, the CDR3 reads TGCGCCAGCAGCCATCTTAGCGGGGGGAGCACAGATACGCAGTATTTT.